This is a list of T cell receptor beta chains from one sample in a study of T cells after posttransplantation cyclophosphamide. Clones were read by immunoSEQ multiplex PCR, and TCRdb kept only the in-frame ones, dropping some. The sample yields approximately 32,000 clones, 70% to 90% seen once. The sequenced material came from PBMCs. These receptors were obtained from a woman in her thirties or forties with a blood cancer, CMV-positive, and with a related stem cell donor. Both conserved end residues are part of each CDR3. Each record gives: J gene, clone size, D gene, V gene, CDR3 DNA, CDR3 protein. D genes are given only for firm matches. Part of the rows lack a size; the others show once, few, many or a class for expanded clones.

TRBJ1-6 | once | . | TRBV14 | TGTGCCAGCAGCCAAGATTGGACCCAGGGCGATTCACCCCTCCACTTT | CASSQDWTQGDSPLHF
TRBJ2-7 | . | TRBD2 | TRBV11-3 | TGTGCCAGCAGCTTAGGGGGACTAGCGGGGAAGAACGAGCAGTACTTC | CASSLGGLAGKNEQYF
TRBJ2-3 | . | . | TRBV19 | TGTGCCAGTAGTGTGCCAGGGGGGATGACAGATACGCAGTATTTT | CASSVPGGMTDTQYF
TRBJ1-1 | . | . | TRBV7-3 | TGTGCCAGCAGCACTAAGGGGGACACTGAAGCTTTCTTT | CASSTKGDTEAFF
TRBJ2-7 | . | . | TRBV4-1 | TGCGCCAGCAGCCAAGGAGGCTCCTACGAGCAGTACTTC | CASSQGGSYEQYF
TRBJ2-3 | . | . | TRBV4-3 | TGCGCCAGCAGCCAAGGCGGGGGCACAGATACGCAGTATTTT | CASSQGGGTDTQYF
TRBJ2-1 | . | TRBD1 | TRBV11-2 | TGTGCCAGCAGCTTATGGGGGACAGGCTCCTACAATGAGCAGTTCTTC | CASSLWGTGSYNEQFF
TRBJ2-3 | . | TRBD1 | TRBV29-1 | TGCAGCGTACCCTACCGGACAGGGGCCACAGATACGCAGTATTTT | CSVPYRTGATDTQYF
TRBJ1-1 | medium-sized | TRBD1 | TRBV12-5 | TGTGCTAGCCCACCCATTCCCCCGACAGGGGAGAACACTGAAGCTTTCTTT | CASPPIPPTGENTEAFF
TRBJ2-1 | once | TRBD2 | TRBV27 | TGTGCCATTCGGGGGGGCCTAAATGAGCAGTTCTTC | CAIRGGLNEQFF
TRBJ2-2 | . | TRBD2 | TRBV6-6 | TGTGCCAGCAGTTACTCGGGAGGGAAAGGTTCCGGGGAGCTGTTTTTT | CASSYSGGKGSGELFF
TRBJ2-1 | . | . | TRBV5-1 | TGCGCCAGCAGCTTGGGGGGCCGCTTCGAGCAGTTCTTC | CASSLGGRFEQFF
TRBJ1-5 | . | . | TRBV9 | TGTGCCAGCAAGTTCTTAGCGGGCAATCAGCCCCAGCATTTT | CASKFLAGNQPQHF
TRBJ1-2 | . | . | TRBV11-2 | TGTGCCAGCAGCTTAGATACTGGGAGGACATCTTCCACCTTC | CASSLDTGRTSSTF
TRBJ1-4 | . | . | TRBV18 | TGTGCCAGCTCACGGCAGGATACTGAAAAACTGTTTTTT | CASSRQDTEKLFF
TRBJ2-7 | once | TRBD1 | TRBV4-1 | TGCGCCAGCAGCCGCGACTGGACAGGGGACTCCTACGAGCAGTACTTC | CASSRDWTGDSYEQYF
TRBJ2-7 | . | TRBD2 | TRBV4-1 | TGCGCCAGCAGCCTAGGGACTAGCGGCGCCTACGAGCAGTACTTC | CASSLGTSGAYEQYF
TRBJ2-1 | . | . | TRBV6-5 | TGTGCCAGCAGTTCCCTGAGAAATGAGCAGTTCTTC | CASSSLRNEQFF
TRBJ1-5 | once | . | TRBV28 | TGTGCCAGCACAGGGAGGAAGGGGTTTGGCAATCAGCCCCAGCATTTT | CASTGRKGFGNQPQHF
TRBJ2-1 | . | . | TRBV7-2 | TGTGCCAGTACAGGTTTTTCCTACAATGAGCAGTTCTTC | CASTGFSYNEQFF
TRBJ2-1 | few | TRBD2 | TRBV11-2 | TGTGCCAGCAGCTCCCTAGGACTAGTTGGCAATGAGCAGTTCTTC | CASSSLGLVGNEQFF
TRBJ1-6 | . | . | TRBV7-9 | TGTGCCAGCAGCTTAAACAGGAATTCACCCCTCCACTTT | CASSLNRNSPLHF